This TCR beta chain derives from a study of regulatory T cells in long-lasting Graves disease. Arm-PCR of CDR3 regions and iRepertoire HTBI primers were the basis on which TCR beta libraries were built. Each CDR3 protein is one row after TCRdb ran MiXCR on the multiplex PCR reads. The table records 530,000 or so distinct CDR3 sequences, more than 15% of them present only once. Time point of the sample: newly diagnosed GD, antithyroid drugs for less than 3 months. Isolated PBMC RNA provided the starting material for the TCR library. Germline values: CDR1 MDHEN, CDR2 SYDVKM. The CDR3 runs 16 residues. V lost 5 bases, J lost 5 bases, and 12 bases stayed unmatched. This clonotype was counted ten times or more. This sample also appeared in a second study, on T cells in Graves' hyperthyroidism and ophthalmopathy. That source notes: Hyperthyroidism had been newly diagnosed in patients aged 18 to 65, and its duration was under 2 months. Blood also showed most of the thyroid clonotypes that were expanded above 0.001. Stable hyperthyroidism was separated from ophthalmopathy by a model based on 13 V-J features.

V is TRBV28 and J is TRBJ2-5, with 9 positions matching TRBD1. The receptor's source is a man aged 18 to 35 with Graves disease. The material sequenced was peripheral blood mononuclear cells (PBMCs), taken at new diagnosis, from a patient treated with antithyroid drugs. The CDR3 loop is CASSGPDRGGSETQYF. The CDR3 coding sequence is TGTGCCAGCAGTGGCCCGGACAGGGGTGGTTCGGAGACCCAGTACTTC.